Below are 18 T cell receptor beta chains sequenced from a single sample in a study of OX40 agonist ivuxolimab in advanced cancers. The library came from the immunoSEQ multiplex PCR assay. Not all clones reach the TCRdb copy of this immuneACCESS table, which keeps in-frame sequences only. Checked studies attribute under half of the gap to unresolved V genes and leave the rest unexplained. Here the sample has 60,000 to 75,000 clones; approximately 81% occur a single time. Of the sample, approximately 1% is held by the ten largest clones. The sequencing here drew on CD4+ or CD8+ T cells sorted from blood, taken in a trial of the OX40 agonist ivuxolimab. The origin of the receptors is an adult with an advanced solid tumor such as melanoma, head and neck, liver or kidney cancer.

The J gene is TRBJ1-3, the V gene TRBV28; D might be TRBD1 (6 bases). CDR3 length: 15 residues. Germline values: CDR1 MDHEN, CDR2 SYDVKM. V was clipped by 6 bases and J by 0 bases, with 12 bases between them. This CDR3 reads CASRPTGNSGNTIYF. The DNA for the CDR3 is TGTGCCAGCAGACCAACAGGGAACTCTGGAAACACCATATATTTT.

This sequence joins TRBV5-5 and TRBJ2-3; 8 bases are shared with TRBD2. The junction had 8 bases not matched to a gene; V was cut back by 4 bases and J by 4 bases. This CDR3 has 15 residues. The germline V gene encodes CDR1 SGHKS and CDR2 YYEKEE (reference sequence). CDR3 DNA: TGTGCCAGCAGCCAGGACTCGACTAGCGCAGATACGCAGTATTTT. This codes for CASSQDSTSADTQYF. Variable domain in full (rest from reference TRBV5-5 and TRBJ2-3): DAGVTQSPTHLIKTRGQQVTLRCSPISGHKSVSWYQQVLGQGPQFIFQYYEKEERGRGNFPDRFSARQFPNYSSELNVNALLLGDSALYLCASSQDSTSADTQYFGPGTRLTVL.

The chain joins TRBV7-7 to TRBJ2-2, with D possibly TRBD1 on 5 matching bases. Germline V CDR1 and CDR2: SSHAT, FNYEAQ (reference sequence). The CDR3 loop spans 13 amino acids. The germline V and J ends were trimmed by 5 bases and 7 bases, with 11 bases remaining between them. This CDR3 is CASSPDIGGELFF. The CDR3 DNA is TGTGCCAGCAGCCCGGACATCGGCGGGGAGCTGTTTTTT.

This clone appeared once. The chain uses TRBV27 and TRBJ1-1, with D hard to call. Trimming took 5 bases from V and 2 from J, leaving 9 bases between them. From germline, CDR1 is MNHEY and CDR2 SMNVEV (reference sequence). The length of the CDR3 is 13 residues. The CDR3 DNA sequence: TGTGCCAGCAGTCTTTTGGCAAACACTGAAGCTTTCTTT. Translation gives CASSLLANTEAFF.

The V and J genes are TRBV19 and TRBJ2-7, with 9 nucleotides matching TRBD1. J lost 5 bases, V lost 3 bases, and 14 bases had no gene match. Germline CDR1 LNHDA, CDR2 SQIVND (reference sequence). There are 17 residues in the CDR3. The CDR3 nucleotides read TGTGCCAGTAGTATCCACAAGACAGGGGGGCCTCGGGACGAGCAGTACTTC. It codes for CASSIHKTGGPRDEQYF.

This clone has a single count. The V and J genes are TRBV25-1 and TRBJ1-6; 7 bases align to TRBD1. J was trimmed by 9 bases and V by 6 bases; bases with no gene match: 8. The CDR3 loop spans 14 amino acids. Germline CDR1 MGHDK, CDR2 SYGVNS. DNA for the CDR3: TGTGCCAGCAGGAGCGAGGGGGCGCGTTCACCCCTCCACTTT. Amino acids: CASRSEGARSPLHF.

This clone was counted only a few times. This chain joins TRBV19 and TRBJ1-2, with 7 bases lining up with TRBD1. CDR3 length: 15 residues. The V and J ends lost 2 bases and 3 bases, in that order; junction bases with no gene match: 6. In germline, CDR1 is LNHDA, CDR2 SQIVND (reference sequence). The CDR3 nucleotides are TGTGCCAGTAGTATATTCGACAGGGTGGACTATGGCTACACCTTC. Its protein is CASSIFDRVDYGYTF. Drawing the rest from reference TRBV19 and TRBJ1-2, the complete variable domain is DGGITQSPKYLFRKEGQNVTLSCEQNLNHDAMYWYRQDPGQGLRLIYYSQIVNDFQKGDIAEGYSVSREKKESFPLTVTSAQKNPTAFYLCASSIFDRVDYGYTFGSGTRLTVV.

The rearrangement links TRBV14 to TRBJ2-1, with TRBD2 matching 8 bases. The CDR3 length is 15 residues. V dropped 1 base and J dropped 4; count of bases not matched to a gene: 3. Looked up from germline, CDR1 is SGHDN and CDR2 is FVKESK. This CDR3 is CASSQAGGVYNEQFF. The DNA for the CDR3 is TGTGCCAGCAGCCAAGCCGGGGGGGTTTACAATGAGCAGTTCTTC.

The rearrangement joins TRBV19 to TRBJ1-5; tentatively, D is TRBD1 (5 bases). Germline V gene lookup returns CDR1 LNHDA and CDR2 SQIVND (reference sequence). The CDR3 runs to 16 residues. V was cut by 1 base and J by 0 bases, with 10 bases left in between. CDR3 sequence: CASSIGPDSSNQPQHF. The CDR3 DNA reads TGTGCCAGTAGTATAGGCCCCGACAGTAGCAATCAGCCCCAGCATTTT.

The rearrangement joins TRBV6-1 to TRBJ2-2; D is ambiguous. The CDR3 runs to 18 residues. Germline V lookup: CDR1 MNHNS, CDR2 SASEGT. The V and J ends lost 2 bases and 0 bases respectively, with 16 bases between them. The CDR3 is CASSERGPSGANTGELFF. The DNA of the CDR3 is TGTGCCAGCAGTGAACGCGGACCCTCAGGAGCGAACACCGGGGAGCTGTTTTTT.

V and J are TRBV2 and TRBJ1-5; a possible D gene is TRBD1 (5 bases). Trimming removed 4 bases at V and 1 base at J, with 11 bases between. CDR1 is SNHLY and CDR2 is FYNNEI in the germline V gene. There are 15 residues in the CDR3. In DNA form, the CDR3 reads TGTGCCAGCAGTGTCTCTGGGGGGAGCAATCAGCCCCAGCATTTT. Translation: CASSVSGGSNQPQHF.

This clone has just a few counts. The J gene is TRBJ1-4, the V gene TRBV4-1; TRBD1 matches 8 bases. The V gene's germline CDR1 is MGHRA and CDR2 YSYEKL. The CDR3 sequence is 18 residues long. V lost 1 base to trimming and J lost 5 bases; unmatched junction nucleotides: 12. The CDR3 DNA is TGCGCCAGCAGCCAAGGGCCACCCAGGGGGCATCAAAATGAAAAACTGTTTTTT. It translates to CASSQGPPRGHQNEKLFF.

The chain employs TRBV7-9 and TRBJ1-6; weak D call: TRBD1 (6 bases). Germline CDR1 SEHNR, CDR2 FQNEAQ (reference sequence). Deletions cut 3 bases from V and 7 bases from J, with 10 bases between. This CDR3 has 14 residues. This CDR3 reads CASSFIQGNSPLHF. In DNA, the CDR3 is TGTGCCAGCAGCTTTATACAGGGAAATTCACCCCTCCACTTT.

This clone was detected a few times. The chain couples TRBV7-2 to TRBJ1-5; D is unclear. Germline V CDR1 and CDR2: SGHTA, FQGNSA. CDR3 length equals 14 residues. Between the trimmed V and J ends, which lost 2 bases and 0 bases, there was a span of 5 bases. The CDR3 region is CASSLTTSNQPQHF. CDR3 bases: TGTGCCAGCAGCTTAACGACTAGCAATCAGCCCCAGCATTTT.

This clone turned up a few times. The V gene is TRBV5-1, the J gene TRBJ2-3; 7 positions agree with TRBD1. Germline loops: CDR1 SGHRS, CDR2 YFSETQ. The CDR3 has 15 residues. Losses at the gene ends were 4 bases for V and 0 bases for J; bases not matched to a gene: 5. CDR3 in amino acids: CASSPTGQSTDTQYF. The CDR3 bases are TGCGCCAGCAGCCCGACGGGACAGAGCACAGATACGCAGTATTTT. The full variable domain, its missing parts supplied by reference TRBV5-1 and TRBJ2-3, is KAGVTQTPRYLIKTRGQQVTLSCSPISGHRSVSWYQQTPGQGLQFLFEYFSETQRNKGNFPGRFSGRQFSNSRSEMNVSTLELGDSALYLCASSPTGQSTDTQYFGPGTRLTVL.

The chain uses TRBV5-8 and TRBJ1-1; D might be TRBD1 (5 bases). Germline-derived CDR1 and CDR2 are SGHTS and YDEGEE. The CDR3 is 14 residues long. V was trimmed by 3 bases and J by 1 base, leaving 10 bases between them. The chain's CDR3 is CASSSGLTNTEAFF. The CDR3 DNA sequence: TGTGCCAGCAGCTCGGGACTCACGAACACTGAAGCTTTCTTT.

V gene TRBV5-6 combines with J gene TRBJ2-7; D remains ambiguous. CDR3 length: 13 amino acids. The germline CDR1 and CDR2 sequences are SGHDT and YYEEEE. V lost 0 bases to trimming and J lost 2 bases, with 6 bases between them. For the CDR3, the DNA is TGTGCCAGCAGCTTGGACCGGACCTACGAGCAGTACTTC. Translating gives CASSLDRTYEQYF.

The chain uses TRBV18 and TRBJ1-6; D is perhaps TRBD1 (5 bases). The ends were cut back, 2 bases at V and 7 bases at J, with 24 bases in the middle. The CDR3 has 19 residues. Per germline, CDR1 KGHSH and CDR2 LQKENI. This CDR3 reads CASSPFISTSGTDNSPLHF. CDR3 DNA: TGTGCCAGCTCACCATTTATTAGTACTTCCGGGACCGACAATTCACCCCTCCACTTT.